These T cell receptor beta chains were read from a single sample in a study of T cells after yellow fever vaccination. TCRdb redid the calling of the 5' RACE reads with MiXCR, one entry per CDR3 protein. The data contain about 580,000 distinct CDR3 sequences, roughly 17% of them singletons. Here the sequenced sample was PBMCs, taken less than 6 days after the first yellow fever vaccination. The receptors were gathered from a man aged 18 to 30 who received the YFV17D yellow fever vaccine. The CDR3 runs from the conserved cysteine through the conserved F or W. D genes are given only for firm matches. Clone size is stated in some rows and not others, as once, few, many or a class when expanded.

NA NA TRBJ1-1 TRBV27 CASSLSVRQGQNTEAFF TGTGCCAGCAGTTTATCGGTCCGCCAGGGCCAGAACACTGAAGCTTTCTTT
NA NA TRBJ2-3 TRBV11-3 CASSSQQGGGTDTQYF TGTGCCAGCAGCTCCCAACAGGGAGGGGGAACAGATACGCAGTATTTT
few TRBD1 TRBJ1-1 TRBV4-2 CASRQTPTGGATEAFF TGTGCCAGCAGGCAGACTCCTACAGGGGGCGCGACTGAAGCTTTCTTT
few TRBD1 TRBJ1-5 TRBV18 CASSPDRASNQPQHF TGTGCCAGCTCACCCGACAGGGCCAGCAATCAGCCCCAGCATTTT
NA NA TRBJ2-5 TRBV5-4 CASSSSGTPKGETQYF TGTGCCAGCAGCTCATCCGGGACACCGAAGGGGGAGACCCAGTACTTC
NA TRBD2 TRBJ2-5 TRBV4-2 CASSQVGAGGQETQYF TGTGCCAGCAGCCAAGTAGGAGCGGGGGGCCAAGAGACCCAGTACTTC
NA NA TRBJ1-1 TRBV7-3 CASSHMRDTEAFF TGTGCCAGCAGCCATATGAGGGACACTGAAGCTTTCTTT
NA NA TRBJ1-5 TRBV27 CASSLSPGPGNQPQHF TGTGCCAGCAGTTTATCGCCCGGACCCGGCAATCAGCCCCAGCATTTT
NA NA TRBJ2-7 TRBV6-6 CASSHWPNYEQYF TGTGCCAGCAGCCACTGGCCCAACTACGAGCAGTACTTC
many TRBD1 TRBJ2-3 TRBV9 CASSAGLLGRGQTDTQYF TGTGCCAGCAGCGCAGGTCTCCTCGGCAGGGGGCAAACAGATACGCAGTATTTT
few NA TRBJ2-4 TRBV11-2 CASSFRGGKDIQYF TGTGCCAGCAGCTTTAGGGGGGGTAAGGACATTCAGTACTTC
many TRBD1 TRBJ2-7 TRBV5-6 CASTMDSRTGQHPSYEQYF TGTGCCAGCACAATGGATTCTAGGACAGGGCAGCATCCATCCTACGAGCAGTACTTC
NA NA TRBJ2-1 TRBV20-1 CSARGTANEQFF TGCAGTGCCCGGGGGACAGCTAATGAGCAGTTCTTC
NA NA TRBJ2-6 TRBV9 CASSVLEEVSGANVLTF TGTGCCAGCAGCGTACTAGAGGAGGTCTCTGGGGCCAACGTCCTGACTTTC
NA TRBD2 TRBJ2-5 TRBV5-1 CASSFSGGARETQYF TGCGCCAGCAGCTTTAGCGGGGGGGCCCGGGAGACCCAGTACTTC
NA TRBD2 TRBJ2-1 TRBV6-5 CASSYGGGPPSYNEQFF TGTGCCAGCAGTTACGGCGGGGGGCCCCCCTCCTACAATGAGCAGTTCTTC
NA NA TRBJ1-1 TRBV18 CASSNTVPGMNTEAFF TGTGCCAGCTCAAACACGGTGCCAGGGATGAACACTGAAGCTTTCTTT
NA TRBD1 TRBJ1-1 TRBV4-3 CASSPGTAPTNTEAFF TGCGCCAGCAGTCCCGGGACAGCGCCGACGAACACTGAAGCTTTCTTT
few TRBD1 TRBJ2-3 TRBV10-3 CAISGGTVIKVDTQYF TGTGCCATCAGTGGGGGGACAGTCATTAAGGTGGATACGCAGTATTTT
NA TRBD2 TRBJ2-3 TRBV5-4 CASSGTSAASTDTQYF TGTGCCAGCAGCGGGACTAGCGCCGCTAGCACAGATACGCAGTATTTT